These 11 T cell receptor beta chains originate from one sample sequenced in a study of blood T cell repertoires in COVID-19. Repertoires were generated with immunoSEQ multiplex PCR, while TCRdb's copy carries only in-frame clones and drops some. The sample has fewer than 350,000 clones, approximately 86% seen once. Source material: peripheral blood. The origin of the receptors is a woman in her sixties or seventies with COVID-19, enrolled during active disease.

The chain uses TRBV19 and TRBJ1-5; D perhaps matches TRBD1 (5 bases). V lost 4 bases to trimming and J lost 3 bases, with 10 bases between them. Germline lookup yields CDR1 LNHDA and CDR2 SQIVND (reference sequence). The CDR3 spans 14 residues. The CDR3 nucleotides read TGTGCCAGTAGTACCCTGGGGCCCAATCAGCCCCAGCATTTT. This translates into CASSTLGPNQPQHF.

This CDR3 reads CASSVSALGRYYNSPLHF. The CDR3 DNA is TGTGCCAGCAGTGTTTCGGCCCTAGGGAGGTACTATAATTCACCCCTCCACTTT. The V and J genes are TRBV2 and TRBJ1-6; no firm D call. Germline V gene data show CDR1 as SNHLY and CDR2 as FYNNEI. Trimming stripped 4 bases from V and 3 bases from J, with 19 bases between. This CDR3 region has 18 residues.

J is TRBJ1-2 and V is TRBV29-1, with 9 bases matching TRBD1. CDR3 length: 13 amino acids. The germline V gene encodes CDR1 SQVTM and CDR2 ANQGSEA. V lost 8 bases to trimming and J lost 8 bases; unmatched junction nucleotides: 12. The CDR3 DNA is TGCAGCTACTCAGGACAGGGGAAACGGGGCTACACCTTC. It codes for CSYSGQGKRGYTF.

The chain carries TRBV28 and TRBJ2-1, with D tentatively TRBD2 (7 bases). The ends were cut back, 7 bases at V and 6 bases at J, with 19 bases in the middle. The CDR3 has 15 residues. Germline V gene sequence: CDR1 MDHEN, CDR2 SYDVKM. CDR3 protein: CASKSGGPGTNEQFF. The CDR3 nucleotides read TGTGCCAGCAAATCCGGGGGGCCAGGAACCAATGAGCAGTTCTTC.

This rearrangement joins TRBV5-1 to TRBJ2-3; 12 positions match TRBD2. V shed 0 bases, J shed 5 bases, and the junction held 1 base outside the gene matches. Germline values: CDR1 SGHRS, CDR2 YFSETQ. CDR3 length: 15 amino acids. As DNA, the CDR3 is TGCGCCAGCAGCTTGGAACTAGCGGGGGGAGATACGCAGTATTTT. Amino acid sequence: CASSLELAGGDTQYF.

The gene calls are TRBV6-2 or TRBV6-3 and TRBJ1-2, with 8 positions matching TRBD1. The CDR3 sequence is 17 residues long. J was trimmed by 1 base and V by 4 bases; bases with no gene match: 11. Germline V lookup: CDR1 MNHEY, CDR2 SVGEGT. CDR3 nucleotides: TGTGCCAGCAGTTCGGATGCATGGGACAGGAATAACTATGGCTACACCTTC. Translating gives CASSSDAWDRNNYGYTF.

V and J are TRBV12-3 or TRBV12-4 and TRBJ1-1; no definite D call. Trimming removed 0 bases from V and 11 bases from J, with 13 bases in between. The CDR3 has 13 amino acids. The chain's CDR3 is CASSLARRVEAFF. CDR3 DNA: TGTGCCAGCAGTTTAGCGAGGAGGGTTGAGGCTTTCTTT.

The V and J genes are TRBV28 and TRBJ2-7; D possibly corresponds to TRBD1 (6 bases). Germline CDR1 is MDHEN and CDR2 is SYDVKM. CDR3 size: 13 residues. Trimming removed 4 bases at V and 7 bases at J, with 14 bases between. In nucleotides, the CDR3 is TGTGCCAGCAGTTCTAAAAGAAGGGGGGAGCAGTACTTC. Its translation is CASSSKRRGEQYF.

The chain combines TRBV6-5 with TRBJ1-2; maybe TRBD1 (6 bases). CDR3 length: 12 residues. With 5 bases removed from V and 11 bases from J, the gap between germline ends came to 15 bases. CDR1 and CDR2 from the germline V gene are MNHEY and SVGAGI. In nucleotides, the CDR3 is TGTGCCAGCAGTCCCCGGGGAACAGGGTACACCTTC. Translation: CASSPRGTGYTF.

V gene TRBV7-9 combines with J gene TRBJ1-3; D remains ambiguous. Trimming took off 5 bases at V and 4 bases at J, with 15 bases between the two ends. CDR3 length: 15 residues. CDR1 and CDR2 (germline): SEHNR, FQNEAQ (reference sequence). The CDR3 nucleotides are TGTGCCAGCAGCCCGGGGTCCCCAAGGGGAAACACCATATATTTT. It encodes CASSPGSPRGNTIYF. Complete variable domain (other parts from reference TRBV7-9 and TRBJ1-3): DTGVSQNPRHKITKRGQNVTFRCDPISEHNRLYWYRQTLGQGPEFLTYFQNEAQLEKSRLLSDRFSAERPKGSFSTLEIQRTEQGDSAMYLCASSPGSPRGNTIYFGEGSWLTVV.

The V call is TRBV6-5, the J call TRBJ1-5; possible D gene TRBD1, 6 bases. Germline V gives CDR1 MNHEY, CDR2 SVGAGI. V gave up 6 bases and J gave up 4 bases, with 16 bases separating them. The CDR3 length is 15 residues. CDR3 protein: CASSSTGTLNQPQHF. The DNA of the CDR3 is TGTGCCAGCAGCTCCACAGGGACCTTAAATCAGCCCCAGCATTTT.